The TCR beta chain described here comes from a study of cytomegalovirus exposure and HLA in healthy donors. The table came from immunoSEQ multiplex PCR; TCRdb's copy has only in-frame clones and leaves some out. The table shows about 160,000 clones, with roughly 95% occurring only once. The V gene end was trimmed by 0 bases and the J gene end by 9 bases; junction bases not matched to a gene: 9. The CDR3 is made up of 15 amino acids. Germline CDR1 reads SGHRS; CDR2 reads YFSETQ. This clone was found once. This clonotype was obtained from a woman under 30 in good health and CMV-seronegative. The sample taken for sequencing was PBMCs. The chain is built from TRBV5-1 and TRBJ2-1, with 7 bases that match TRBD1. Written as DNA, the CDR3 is TGCGCCAGCAGCTTGGCCGGGCAGGGGGATGTTGAGCAGTTCTTC. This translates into CASSLAGQGDVEQFF.